This TCR beta chain was retrieved from a study of CD8+CD57+ T cells in acquired aplastic anemia. Profiles of TCR beta VDJ and CDR3 were generated from a genomic DNA template. TCRdb used MiXCR to reprocess the reads, holding one entry per CDR3 protein. The profile covers 200,000 to 250,000 distinct CDR3 sequences, with 30% to 35% appearing a single time and more than 0.95% taken by the ten largest. Germline CDR1 GTSNPN, CDR2 SVGIG (reference sequence). Trimming cost V 4 bases and J 7 bases; bases outside gene matches: 7. CDR3 length: 15 residues. This clonotype appeared a few times. The V call is TRBV30, the J call TRBJ1-6, with 10 bases lining up with TRBD1. Sample: sorted CD4+, CD8+, or CD8+CD57+ T cells (not recorded which) from PBMCs. This sequence originates from a human donor in good health, serving as a control. CDR3 amino acids: CAWTGKDRGNSPLHF. The CDR3 nucleotides are TGTGCCTGGACCGGAAAGGACAGGGGGAATTCACCCCTCCACTTT.